This T cell receptor (beta chain) stems from a study of blood T cell repertoires in COVID-19. Study background: Acute-phase and convalescent COVID-19 samples originated in the United States, Italy and Spain. The cDNA or gDNA used as material had been derived from T cells, B-cell-depleted T cells, or PBMCs.

The ends were cut back, 0 bases at V and 8 bases at J, with 11 bases in the middle. Looked up from germline, CDR1 is WNHNN and CDR2 is SYGVQD (reference sequence). The CDR3 contains 14 residues. All enrollees were roughly 18 to 89 years old and from some 24 US areas. Authors' analysis steps: Estimation of nucleated cell counts relied on the amplification of reference gene primers. The assay was immunoSEQ multiplex PCR, and TCRdb's table has in-frame clones only and misses some. V, J and clone size reflect that table, while D and trimming were determined from the DNA. The repertoire holds roughly 220,000 clones, with 86% as singletons.

J is TRBJ2-1 and V is TRBV10-1, with a weak D call TRBD1 (5 bases). Sequenced: PBMCs or T cells enriched from blood (not recorded which). The clonotype was recovered from a woman aged 40 to 49 with acute COVID-19. This CDR3 reads CASSESGRADEQFF. Here the CDR3 DNA reads TGCGCCAGCAGTGAGTCGGGCAGGGCTGATGAGCAGTTCTTC.